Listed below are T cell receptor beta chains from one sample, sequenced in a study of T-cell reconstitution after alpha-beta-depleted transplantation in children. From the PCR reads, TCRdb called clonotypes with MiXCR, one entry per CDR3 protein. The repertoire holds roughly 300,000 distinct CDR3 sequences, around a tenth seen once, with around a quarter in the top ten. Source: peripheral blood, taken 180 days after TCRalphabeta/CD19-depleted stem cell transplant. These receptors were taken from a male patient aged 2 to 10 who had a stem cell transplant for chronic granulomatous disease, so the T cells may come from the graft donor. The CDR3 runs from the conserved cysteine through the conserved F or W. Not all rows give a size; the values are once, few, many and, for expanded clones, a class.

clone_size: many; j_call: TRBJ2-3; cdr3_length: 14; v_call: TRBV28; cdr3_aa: CASSLSTLTDTQYF
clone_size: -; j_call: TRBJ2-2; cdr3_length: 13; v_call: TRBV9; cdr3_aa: CASSVGPVGELFF
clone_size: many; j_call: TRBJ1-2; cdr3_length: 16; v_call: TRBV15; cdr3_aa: CATSRDLLAGGDGYTF
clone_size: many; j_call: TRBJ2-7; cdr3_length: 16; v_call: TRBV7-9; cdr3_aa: CASSNPRDPKFGEQYF
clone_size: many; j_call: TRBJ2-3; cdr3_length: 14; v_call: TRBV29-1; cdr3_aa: CSVEDLTSTDTQYF
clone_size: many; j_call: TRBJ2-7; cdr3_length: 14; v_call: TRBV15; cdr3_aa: CATSRDRGQYEQYF
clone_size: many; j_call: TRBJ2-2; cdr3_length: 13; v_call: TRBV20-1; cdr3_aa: CSADRGFTGELFF
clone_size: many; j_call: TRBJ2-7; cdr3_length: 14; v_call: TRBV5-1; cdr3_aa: CASSHLDRAYEQYF
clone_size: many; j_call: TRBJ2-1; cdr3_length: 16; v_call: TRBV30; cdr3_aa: CAWTPRGGLEYNEQFF
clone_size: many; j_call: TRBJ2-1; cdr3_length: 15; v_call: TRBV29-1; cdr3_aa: CSVEDVLAGLNEQFF
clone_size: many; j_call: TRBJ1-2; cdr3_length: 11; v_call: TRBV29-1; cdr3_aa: CSVEINYGYTF
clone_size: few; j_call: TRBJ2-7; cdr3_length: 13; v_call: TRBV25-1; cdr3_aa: CASSDRYNYEQYF
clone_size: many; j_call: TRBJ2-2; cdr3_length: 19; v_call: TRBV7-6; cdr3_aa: CASSFGGIASGRRTGELFF
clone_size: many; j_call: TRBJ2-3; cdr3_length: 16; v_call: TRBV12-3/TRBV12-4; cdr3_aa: CASSFRLAGDGDTQYF
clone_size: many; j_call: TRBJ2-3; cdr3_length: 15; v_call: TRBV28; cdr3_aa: CASSLTGGGTDTQYF
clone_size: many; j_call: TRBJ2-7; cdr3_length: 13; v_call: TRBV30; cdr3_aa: CAWSVTGGGEQYF
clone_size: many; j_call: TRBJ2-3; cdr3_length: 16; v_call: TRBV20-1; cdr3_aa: CSARVDSGGLPDTQYF
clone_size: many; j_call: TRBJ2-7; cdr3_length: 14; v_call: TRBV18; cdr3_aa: CASSPKLEGNEQYF
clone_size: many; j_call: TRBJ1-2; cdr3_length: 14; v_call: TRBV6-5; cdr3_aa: CASSYSSTGGGYTF
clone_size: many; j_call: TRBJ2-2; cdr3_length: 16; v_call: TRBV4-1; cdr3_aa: CASSQKDHGDPGELFF
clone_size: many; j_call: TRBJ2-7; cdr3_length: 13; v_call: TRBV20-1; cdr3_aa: CSARARSPYEQYF
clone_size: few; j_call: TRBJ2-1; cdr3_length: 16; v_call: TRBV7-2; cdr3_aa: CASRNGTSGRGDEQFF
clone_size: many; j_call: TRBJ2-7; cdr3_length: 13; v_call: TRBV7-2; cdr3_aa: CASSLTGVGEQYF
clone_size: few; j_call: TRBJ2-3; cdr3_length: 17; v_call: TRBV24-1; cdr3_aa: CATSDLQGGRRTDTQYF
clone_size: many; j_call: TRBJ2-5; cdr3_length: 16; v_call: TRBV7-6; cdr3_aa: CASSRRLALTGETQYF
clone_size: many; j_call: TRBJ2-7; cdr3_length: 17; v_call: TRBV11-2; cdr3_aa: CASSPLESGYRGYEQYF
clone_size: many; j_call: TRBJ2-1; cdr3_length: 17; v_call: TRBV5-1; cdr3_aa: CASSLGGGVSSYNEQFF
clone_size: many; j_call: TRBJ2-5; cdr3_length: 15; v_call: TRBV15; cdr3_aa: CATSSEDRTQETQYF
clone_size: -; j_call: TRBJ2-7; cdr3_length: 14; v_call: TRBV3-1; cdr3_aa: CASSQDLGAHEQYF
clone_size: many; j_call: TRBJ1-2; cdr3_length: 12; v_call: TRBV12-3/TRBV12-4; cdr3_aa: CASSPKGDGYTF
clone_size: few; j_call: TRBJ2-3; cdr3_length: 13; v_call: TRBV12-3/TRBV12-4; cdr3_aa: CASSSQYPDTQYF
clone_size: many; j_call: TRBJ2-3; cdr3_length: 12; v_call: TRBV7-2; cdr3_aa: CASSWTADTQYF
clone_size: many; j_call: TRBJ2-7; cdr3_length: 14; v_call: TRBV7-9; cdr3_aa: CASSPTSGRVEQYF
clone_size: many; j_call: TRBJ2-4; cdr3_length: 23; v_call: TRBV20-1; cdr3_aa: CSARDRGGTRTSLIGRRGNIQYF
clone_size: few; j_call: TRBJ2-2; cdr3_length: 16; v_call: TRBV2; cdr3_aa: CASSDVTGLNTGELFF
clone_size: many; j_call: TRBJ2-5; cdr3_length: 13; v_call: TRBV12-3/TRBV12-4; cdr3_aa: CATKAGGQETQYF
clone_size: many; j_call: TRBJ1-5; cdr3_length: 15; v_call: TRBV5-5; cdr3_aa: CASSLGGRFNQPQHF
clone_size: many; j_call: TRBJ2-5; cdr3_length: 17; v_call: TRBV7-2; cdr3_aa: CASSLMGGYNPQETQYF